This passage covers 25 T cell receptor beta chains from one sample sequenced in a study of spatial heterogeneity in lung cancer. From the 5' RACE reads, TCRdb called clonotypes with MiXCR, one entry per CDR3 protein. The table shows around 1,900 distinct CDR3 sequences, with approximately 9% occurring only once. Which antigens these TCRs recognize remains unknown. The study's findings and limits: Counts that tracked tumor mutation counts were those of expanded intratumoral alpha and beta TCRs.

Specified time point: sample taken at primary tumor resection. The source was lung tumor tissue, collected at surgery. These receptors were collected from a female donor with early-stage non-small cell lung cancer.

V gene TRBV25-1 combines with J gene TRBJ2-2; 8 bases map to TRBD2. Trimming cost V 2 bases and J 6 bases; bases outside gene matches: 5. The germline V gene encodes CDR1 MGHDK and CDR2 SYGVNS. The CDR3 has 15 residues. The CDR3 sequence is CASSEAAGESGELFF. The CDR3 DNA reads TGTGCCAGCAGTGAAGCAGCGGGGGAATCCGGGGAGCTGTTTTTT.

The chain couples TRBV6-2 or TRBV6-3 to TRBJ1-1; D not resolved. This CDR3 spans 14 amino acids. Per germline, CDR1 MNHEY and CDR2 SVGEGT. V lost 3 bases, J lost 1 base, and 9 bases lay in between. CDR3 amino acids: CASSYWASNTEAFF. As DNA, the CDR3 is TGTGCCAGCAGTTATTGGGCTTCGAACACTGAAGCTTTCTTT.

To note about this clonotype: The junction departs from germline at one end; a sequencing error may be responsible. J is TRBJ2-3 and V is TRBV23-1; either TRBD1 or TRBD2 may fit D (6 bases each). TRBV23-1 is known as an ORF, though its function is uncertain. The CDR3 has 13 residues. The DNA of the CDR3 is TGCCCCAGGGGCCCCCCGGGAGTAGATACGCAGTATTTT. It is translated as CPRGPPGVDTQYF.

In its sample, this clonotype ranks as medium-sized. The chain has TRBV7-2 and TRBJ2-6, with a possible D match to TRBD1 (6 bases). The CDR3 loop spans 17 amino acids. Germline CDR1 reads SGHTA; CDR2 reads FQGNSA. The ends were cut back, 1 base at V and 2 bases at J, with 12 bases in the middle. The CDR3, as DNA: TGTGCCAGCAGCTTAGGTGGGGGCAGGGCTGGGGCCAACGTCCTGACTTTC. Translating gives CASSLGGGRAGANVLTF.

In this sample, this clonotype turned up many times. The chain joins TRBV30 to TRBJ1-2; D is ambiguous. CDR3 length equals 12 residues. V was cut by 2 bases and J by 6 bases, with 10 bases left in between. Germline CDR1 reads GTSNPN; CDR2 reads SVGIG (reference sequence). CDR3 residues: CAWSPGMDGYTF. The CDR3 DNA reads as TGTGCCTGGAGTCCGGGAATGGATGGCTACACCTTC.

This clonotype is deemed medium-sized. The chain combines TRBV5-6 with TRBJ1-2; 9 nucleotides line up with TRBD1. The CDR3 extends over 15 amino acids. Germline trimming cut 1 base from V and 2 bases from J; bases unmatched to any gene: 3. Germline-derived CDR1 and CDR2 are SGHDT and YYEEEE. The CDR3 bases are TGTGCCAGCAGCTTGCTACAGGGGGCCAACTATGGCTACACCTTC. Translating gives CASSLLQGANYGYTF.

This clonotype was found many times. The chain employs TRBV20-1 and TRBJ2-7; 11 bases map to TRBD2. Germline V gene sequence: CDR1 DFQATT, CDR2 SNEGSKA (reference sequence). This CDR3 is built from 15 residues. Trimming removed 2 bases from V and 6 bases from J; junction bases left unmatched: 9. CDR3 loop: CSARIAGGPRGEQYF. Written as DNA, the CDR3 is TGCAGTGCTAGAATAGCGGGGGGGCCTAGGGGCGAGCAGTACTTC.

By share, this clonotype ranks as medium-sized (0.01 to 0.1%). The V gene is TRBV6-1, the J gene TRBJ2-3; no definite D call. V was trimmed by 1 base and J by 2 bases, leaving 10 bases between them. The CDR3 extends over 15 amino acids. Germline V gene sequence: CDR1 MNHNS, CDR2 SASEGT. In nucleotides, the CDR3 is TGTGCCAGCAGTGAAGTGGGCTCCCTCACAGATACGCAGTATTTT. It codes for CASSEVGSLTDTQYF.

This clonotype is categorized as medium-sized. The chain joins TRBV25-1 to TRBJ1-2; D not resolved. The V and J ends lost 4 bases and 2 bases respectively, with 8 bases between them. Germline V gives CDR1 MGHDK, CDR2 SYGVNS. The CDR3 totals 13 residues. In DNA, the CDR3 is TGTGCCAGCAGTGGGGCCGGAAACTATGGCTACACCTTC. It yields the protein CASSGAGNYGYTF.

This clonotype is medium-sized (0.01 to 0.1%) within its sample. The gene calls are TRBV20-1 and TRBJ2-1; D could derive from TRBD1 or TRBD2 (6 bases each). With 0 bases removed from V and 7 bases from J, the gap between germline ends came to 13 bases. This CDR3 is 14 amino acids long. Looked up from germline, CDR1 is DFQATT and CDR2 is SNEGSKA (reference sequence). The CDR3: CSARDMRGANEQFF. The CDR3 DNA is TGCAGTGCTAGAGATATGAGGGGGGCGAATGAGCAGTTCTTC.

Judged by abundance, this clonotype is large. The chain carries TRBV7-3 and TRBJ2-4; weak D call: TRBD1 (5 bases). The CDR3 has 13 residues. V lost 1 base, J lost 7 bases, and 8 bases lay in between. Per the germline V gene, CDR1 is SGHTA and CDR2 is FQGTGA. CDR3 nucleotides: TGTGCCAGCAGCTTAATAGGGGCCAACATTCAGTACTTC. Its translation is CASSLIGANIQYF.

The chain joins TRBV5-5 to TRBJ2-1, with a possible D match to TRBD1 (6 bases). Germline-derived CDR1 and CDR2 are SGHKS and YYEKEE (reference sequence). V was clipped by 4 bases and J by 9 bases, with 20 bases between them. The CDR3 contains 15 residues. For the CDR3, the DNA is TGTGCCAGCAGCCCCCACCCCCGGGACATGGTTGAGCAGTTCTTC. This gives the protein CASSPHPRDMVEQFF.

About this clonotype itself: A much larger clone lies a single base off, so this may be a read error. The chain employs TRBV7-6 and TRBJ2-5; either TRBD1 or TRBD2 may fit D (6 bases each). CDR1 is SGHVS, CDR2 FNYEAQ, per germline. The length of the CDR3 is 18 residues. CDR3 residues: CVSSWGLMGGESQETQYF. In DNA, the CDR3 is TGTGTCAGCAGCTGGGGGTTAATGGGGGGCGAATCCCAAGAGACCCAGTACTTC. Combining the CDR3 with reference TRBV7-6 and TRBJ2-5 gives the whole variable domain GAGVSQSPRYKVTKRGQDVALRCDPISGHVSLYWYRQALGQGPEFLTYFNYEAQQDKSGLPNDRFSAERPEGSISTLTIQRTEQRDSAMYRCVSSWGLMGGESQETQYFGPGTRLLVL.

This clonotype is labeled large. Compared with germline, one end of the junction differs, possibly owing to a read error. V gene TRBV9 combines with J gene TRBJ1-5; D remains ambiguous. The CDR3 runs 13 residues. CDR1 SGDLS and CDR2 YYNGEE come from the germline V gene. The CDR3 coding sequence is TGTGCCAGCAGCGTAGCTAGCGATCAGCCCCAGCATTTT. It yields the protein CASSVASDQPQHF.

Within the sample, this clonotype is large. This chain links TRBV5-5 with TRBJ2-7, with D unresolved. The CDR3 sequence is 12 residues long. Germline CDR1 and CDR2: SGHKS and YYEKEE (reference sequence). Trimming pared 0 bases from V and 6 bases from J, leaving 7 bases between. The CDR3 nucleotides are TGTGCCAGCAGCTTGGTATCATCCGAGCAGTACTTC. It translates to CASSLVSSEQYF.

This clonotype was observed at least ten times. The genes are TRBV12-3 or TRBV12-4 and TRBJ2-7, with a tentative D call TRBD1 (6 bases). Trimming cost V 6 bases and J 2 bases, with 17 bases left between them. The length of the CDR3 is 15 residues. Here the CDR3 DNA reads TGTGCCAGCAGCCGACGGGCAGGGGCGACCTACGAGCAGTACTTC. This gives the protein CASSRRAGATYEQYF.

This rearrangement joins TRBV11-2 to TRBJ1-6; maybe TRBD1 (6 bases). This CDR3 has 16 amino acids. Per the germline V gene, CDR1 is SGHAT and CDR2 is FQNNGV. V was shortened by 2 bases and J by 0 bases, with 8 bases between the two germline ends. CDR3 protein: CASSLRQASYNSPLHF. The CDR3 coding sequence is TGTGCCAGCAGCTTAAGACAGGCCTCCTATAATTCACCCCTCCACTTT.

This clonotype was detected a few times. J is TRBJ1-2 and V is TRBV2; TRBD1 might be the D (5 bases). From germline, CDR1 is SNHLY and CDR2 FYNNEI. V was clipped by 6 bases and J by 2 bases, with 10 bases between them. The CDR3 is 13 amino acids. CDR3 sequence: CASSEGPNYGYTF. The CDR3 DNA follows: TGTGCCAGCAGCGAGGGACCCAACTATGGCTACACCTTC.

This rearrangement joins TRBV6-1 to TRBJ1-1; weak D call: TRBD1 (5 bases). The CDR3 totals 12 residues. Germline V gives CDR1 MNHNS, CDR2 SASEGT. V was cut by 6 bases and J by 1 base, with 6 bases left in between. The CDR3 is CASSQGNTEAFF. DNA of the CDR3: TGTGCCAGCAGCCAGGGGAACACTGAAGCTTTCTTT.

This clonotype is medium-sized. The rearrangement links TRBV2 to TRBJ2-5; D gene ambiguous. Germline V lookup: CDR1 SNHLY, CDR2 FYNNEI. This CDR3 has 13 amino acids. Trimming pared 8 bases from V and 2 bases from J, leaving 12 bases between. The CDR3 reads CASAAETQETQYF. CDR3 in DNA: TGTGCCAGCGCGGCAGAAACACAAGAGACCCAGTACTTC.

By its share, this clonotype is medium-sized (0.01 to 0.1%). For the CDR3, the DNA is TGTGCCAGCACCCCACGACCTCACAAAAATGGCTACACCTTC. It translates to CASTPRPHKNGYTF. The chain carries TRBV12-3 or TRBV12-4 and TRBJ1-2; D is undetermined. The germline V and J ends were trimmed by 7 bases and 6 bases, with 18 bases remaining between them. The CDR3 has 14 residues.

By proportion, this clonotype is medium-sized (0.01 to 0.1%). The genes are TRBV4-2 and TRBJ1-3; D remains unclear. Looked up from germline, CDR1 is LGHNA and CDR2 is YNFKEQ. The CDR3 length is 13 residues. The V end lost 0 bases, the J end lost 7 bases, and 7 bases lay between the germline ends. CDR3 in DNA: TGTGCCAGCAGCCAAGATCGGACGAACACCATATATTTT. This translates into CASSQDRTNTIYF.

This clonotype was found a few times. The gene calls are TRBV5-1 and TRBJ2-3; 9 nucleotides match TRBD1. Germline V lookup: CDR1 SGHRS, CDR2 YFSETQ. V lost 2 bases to trimming and J lost 10 bases; unmatched junction nucleotides: 5. The CDR3 has 13 amino acids. The CDR3 is CASSFDRGYAQYF. CDR3 nucleotides: TGCGCCAGCAGCTTCGACAGGGGGTACGCGCAGTATTTT.

This clonotype is deemed medium-sized. The J gene is TRBJ2-5, the V gene TRBV20-1; TRBD2 agrees at 10 bases. The junction had 10 bases not matched to a gene; V was cut back by 4 bases and J by 5 bases. Germline V gene sequence: CDR1 DFQATT, CDR2 SNEGSKA (reference sequence). The CDR3 covers 15 residues. In DNA form, the CDR3 reads TGCAGTGCTACCCGTGGGAGCGGGGGGGCGGAGACCCAGTACTTC. Protein sequence: CSATRGSGGAETQYF.

This clonotype counts as medium-sized. V usage is TRBV20-1 and J usage is TRBJ1-2; 8 bases match TRBD1. Germline V gives CDR1 DFQATT, CDR2 SNEGSKA (reference sequence). With V trimmed by 5 bases and J by 5 bases, 16 bases remained unmatched. This CDR3 contains 16 residues. The CDR3 loop reads CSAEGQGAGGRYGYTF. For the CDR3, the DNA is TGCAGTGCTGAAGGACAGGGAGCGGGGGGTCGGTATGGCTACACCTTC.